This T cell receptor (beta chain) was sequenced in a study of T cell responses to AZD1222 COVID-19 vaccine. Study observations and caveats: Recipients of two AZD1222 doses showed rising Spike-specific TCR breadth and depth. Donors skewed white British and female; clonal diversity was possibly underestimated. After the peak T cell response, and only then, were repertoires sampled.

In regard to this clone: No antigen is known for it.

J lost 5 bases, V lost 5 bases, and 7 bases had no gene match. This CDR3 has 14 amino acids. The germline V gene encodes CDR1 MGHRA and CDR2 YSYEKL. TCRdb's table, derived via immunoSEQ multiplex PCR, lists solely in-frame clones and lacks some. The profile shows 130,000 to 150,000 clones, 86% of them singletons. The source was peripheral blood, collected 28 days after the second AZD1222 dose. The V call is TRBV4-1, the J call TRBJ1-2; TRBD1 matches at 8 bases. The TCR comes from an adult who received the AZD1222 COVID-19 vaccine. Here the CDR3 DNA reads TGCGCCAGCAGCGTAACAGGGGGAGGGTATGGCTACACCTTC. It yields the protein CASSVTGGGYGYTF.